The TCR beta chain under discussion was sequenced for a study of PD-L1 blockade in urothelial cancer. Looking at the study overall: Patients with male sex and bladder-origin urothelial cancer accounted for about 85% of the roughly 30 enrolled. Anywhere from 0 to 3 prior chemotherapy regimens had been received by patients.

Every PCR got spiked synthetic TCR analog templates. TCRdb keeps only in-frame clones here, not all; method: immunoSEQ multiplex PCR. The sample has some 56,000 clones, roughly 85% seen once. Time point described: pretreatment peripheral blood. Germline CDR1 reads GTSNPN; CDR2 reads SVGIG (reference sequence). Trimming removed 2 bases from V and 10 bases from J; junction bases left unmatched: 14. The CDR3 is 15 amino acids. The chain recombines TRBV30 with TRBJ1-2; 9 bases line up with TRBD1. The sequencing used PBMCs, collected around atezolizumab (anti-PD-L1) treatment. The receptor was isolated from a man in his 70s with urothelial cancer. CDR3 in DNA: TGTGCCTGGAGTATAACAGGGGGCGGAGGAGGCGTCTACACCTTC. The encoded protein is CAWSITGGGGGVYTF.